This T cell receptor beta chain came from a study of spatial heterogeneity in lung cancer. For the study at large: More beta-chain than alpha-chain sequences were consistently detected. Averaged across combinations, each unique TCR and UMI pairing appeared more than ten times in raw reads, which were uncorrected.

Time point given: sample taken at primary tumor resection. Unsorted whole RNA of tumor, nontumor lung or frozen PBMC was sequenced. The V and J ends lost 0 bases and 1 base, in that order; junction bases with no gene match: 9. This CDR3 has 18 residues. Per germline, CDR1 MGHRA and CDR2 YSYEKL. Study results and caveats: Compared with follow-up, resection was when ubiquitous expanded tumor TCRs appeared in blood more.

With respect to this clonotype: Its antigen is not identified.

TCRdb passed the 5' RACE reads through MiXCR, listing each CDR3 protein once. The table records about 75,000 distinct CDR3 sequences, 10% to 15% of them present only once. V gene TRBV4-1 combines with J gene TRBJ2-7; 10 nucleotides match TRBD2. The sequence was obtained from a male donor with early-stage non-small cell lung cancer. The sample in question was PBMCs, obtained at surgery. The CDR3 region is CASSQDPAGGLLSYEQYF. Here the CDR3 DNA reads TGCGCCAGCAGCCAAGATCCAGCGGGAGGGCTCCTTTCCTACGAGCAGTACTTC.